This entry lists 14 T cell receptor beta chains sequenced from one sample in a study of blood T cell repertoires in COVID-19. Repertoires were generated with immunoSEQ multiplex PCR, while TCRdb's copy carries only in-frame clones and drops some. The data hold about 200,000 clones, with 90% to 95% observed a single time. The sample comprised peripheral blood. Receptors were obtained from a man younger than 45 with acute or convalescent COVID-19.

This sequence joins TRBV9 and TRBJ2-2; a weak D match, TRBD1 (6 bases). V was clipped by 5 bases and J by 5 bases, with 10 bases between them. Germline V CDR1 and CDR2: SGDLS, YYNGEE. The CDR3 contains 13 residues. The CDR3 DNA sequence: TGTGCCAGCAGTCAGGGGTATACCGGGGAGCTGTTTTTT. Amino acids: CASSQGYTGELFF. Full variable domain (outside the CDR3, taken from reference TRBV9 and TRBJ2-2): DSGVTQTPKHLITATGQRVTLRCSPRSGDLSVYWYQQSLDQGLQFLIQYYNGEERAKGNILERFSAQQFPDLHSELNLSSLELGDSALYFCASSQGYTGELFFGEGSRLTVL.

In DNA, the CDR3 is TGTGCCAGCAGCTCCACAGGGGGACAGGCCGGGGAGCTGTTTTTT. This sequence encodes CASSSTGGQAGELFF. This chain joins TRBV7-6 and TRBJ2-2; TRBD1 aligns across 8 bases. The CDR3 spans 15 residues. Germline CDR1 is SGHVS and CDR2 is FNYEAQ. J was trimmed by 6 bases and V by 4 bases; bases with no gene match: 7.

The chain carries TRBV28 and TRBJ2-4, with a tentative D call TRBD2 (6 bases). CDR3 size: 19 residues. V lost 5 bases, J lost 0 bases, and 23 bases lay in between. CDR1 MDHEN and CDR2 SYDVKM come from the germline V gene. CDR3 region: CASSGYSGNSILAKNIQYF. For the CDR3, the DNA is TGTGCCAGCAGTGGATATAGCGGAAATTCAATTCTAGCCAAAAACATTCAGTACTTC.

The rearrangement joins TRBV7-2 to TRBJ1-1, with D tentatively TRBD1 (6 bases). The CDR3 loop spans 15 amino acids. CDR1 SGHTA and CDR2 FQGNSA come from the germline V gene. V dropped 4 bases and J dropped 7 bases, with 19 bases sitting between them. As DNA, the CDR3 is TGTGCCAGCAGCTGGGACCCCGGGACAAGCTTTGAAGCTTTCTTT. Its translation is CASSWDPGTSFEAFF.

The table lists this clone with a count of one. The chain is built from TRBV30 and TRBJ1-6; D gene unclear. The V gene's germline CDR1 is GTSNPN and CDR2 SVGIG (reference sequence). This CDR3 comprises 12 residues. Trimming took 6 bases from V and 7 from J, leaving 10 bases between them. The CDR3 DNA reads as TGTGCCTGCCCAGGACTGAATTCACCCCTCCACTTT. This gives the protein CACPGLNSPLHF.

The chain links TRBV12-3 or TRBV12-4 to TRBJ2-7; D is perhaps TRBD2 (6 bases). Trimming took off 5 bases at V and 2 bases at J, with 10 bases between the two ends. There are 13 residues in the CDR3. The CDR3 loop is CASSTGDPYEQYF. The CDR3 DNA reads TGTGCCAGCAGTACGGGGGACCCCTACGAGCAGTACTTC.

The chain links TRBV7-3 to TRBJ1-4; the D gene is possibly TRBD1 (5 bases). CDR3 length: 15 residues. Germline assignment: CDR1 SGHTA and CDR2 FQGTGA. V lost 2 bases to trimming and J lost 5 bases, with 12 bases between them. The CDR3 protein is CASSLSGAWNEKLFF. The DNA for the CDR3 is TGTGCCAGCAGCTTATCTGGGGCCTGGAATGAAAAACTGTTTTTT.

The CDR3 DNA reads TGTGCCAGCAGCTTCGCCCCGCGAAGCTCCTACAATGAGCAGTTCTTC. Translated, it gives CASSFAPRSSYNEQFF. The rearrangement links TRBV7-9 to TRBJ2-1; no definite D call. CDR3 length: 16 residues. Germline CDR1 is SEHNR and CDR2 is FQNEAQ (reference sequence). Trimming stripped 3 bases from V and 0 bases from J, with 12 bases between.

The V and J genes are TRBV4-1 and TRBJ2-7; 15 bases are shared with TRBD2. The germline CDR1 and CDR2 sequences are MGHRA and YSYEKL. The CDR3 spans 18 residues. The V and J ends lost 3 bases and 5 bases, in that order; junction bases with no gene match: 11. The CDR3 DNA reads TGCGCCAGCAGCCATGAAACCGGGACTAGCGGGAGGAGTCACGAGCAGTACTTC. It yields the protein CASSHETGTSGRSHEQYF.

This clone was detected only once. This rearrangement joins TRBV6-5 to TRBJ1-1; perhaps TRBD1 as D (6 bases). The CDR3 contains 13 residues. The V gene lost 6 bases and the J gene lost 3 bases, with 11 bases spanning the gap. Germline values: CDR1 MNHEY, CDR2 SVGAGI. Here the CDR3 reads CASSRHRDTEAFF. The CDR3 coding sequence is TGTGCCAGCAGCCGTCACAGGGACACTGAAGCTTTCTTT.

DNA for the CDR3: TGCAGTGCTAGTTGGTTTGGGAGAGCCTACAATGAGCAGTTCTTC. Encoded protein: CSASWFGRAYNEQFF. The chain links TRBV20-1 to TRBJ2-1; a possible D gene is TRBD2 (5 bases). CDR1 and CDR2 (germline): DFQATT, SNEGSKA (reference sequence). V lost 3 bases and J lost 2, with 14 bases in between. This CDR3 is 15 amino acids long.

The chain links TRBV7-2 to TRBJ2-4, with 9 bases matching TRBD2. Germline values: CDR1 SGHTA, CDR2 FQGNSA. With 1 base clipped from V and 4 bases from J, the junction kept 5 bases outside the gene matches. The CDR3 is 16 residues long. For the CDR3, the DNA is TGTGCCAGCAGCTTAGTGGCGGGAGGGGGGAAAAACATTCAGTACTTC. This sequence encodes CASSLVAGGGKNIQYF.

This rearrangement joins TRBV28 to TRBJ2-2; a possible D gene is TRBD2 (6 bases). CDR3 length: 14 residues. The germline V gene has CDR1 MDHEN and CDR2 SYDVKM. V lost 1 base and J lost 5, with 8 bases in between. The CDR3 sequence: CASSLFGGTGELFF. The CDR3 DNA sequence: TGTGCCAGCAGTTTATTCGGGGGAACCGGGGAGCTGTTTTTT.

The V and J genes are TRBV30 and TRBJ2-1; no clear D gene. Trimming stripped 8 bases from V and 6 bases from J, with 17 bases between. The CDR3 spans 13 residues. CDR1 is GTSNPN, CDR2 SVGIG, per germline (reference sequence). In nucleotides, the CDR3 is TGTGCCCTAAGTCTAATACTTAGCAATGAGCAGTTCTTC. This sequence encodes CALSLILSNEQFF.